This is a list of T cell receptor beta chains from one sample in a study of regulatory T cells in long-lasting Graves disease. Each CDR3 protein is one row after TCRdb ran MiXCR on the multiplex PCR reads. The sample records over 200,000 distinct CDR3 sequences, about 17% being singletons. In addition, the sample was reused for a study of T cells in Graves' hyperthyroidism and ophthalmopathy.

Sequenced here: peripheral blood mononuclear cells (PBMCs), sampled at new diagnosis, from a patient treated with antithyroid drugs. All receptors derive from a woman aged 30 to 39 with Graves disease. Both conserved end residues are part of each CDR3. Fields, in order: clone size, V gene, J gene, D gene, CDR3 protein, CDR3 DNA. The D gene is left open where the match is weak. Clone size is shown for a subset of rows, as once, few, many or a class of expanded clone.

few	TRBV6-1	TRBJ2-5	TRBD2	CASTSAPVLAVQETQYF	TGTGCCAGCACCTCAGCCCCCGTACTAGCGGTCCAAGAGACCCAGTACTTC
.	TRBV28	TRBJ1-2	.	CASSWADGDYGYTF	TGTGCCAGCAGTTGGGCGGATGGGGACTATGGCTACACCTTC
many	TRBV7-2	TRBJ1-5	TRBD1	CASSPDRGDQPQHF	TGTGCCAGCAGCCCCGACAGGGGCGATCAGCCCCAGCATTTT
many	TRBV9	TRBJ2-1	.	CASSAPTKYNEQFF	TGTGCCAGCAGCGCTCCGACAAAGTACAATGAGCAGTTCTTC
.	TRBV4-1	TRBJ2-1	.	CASSQDTGIFYNEQFF	TGCGCCAGCAGCCAAGATACCGGTATATTCTACAATGAGCAGTTCTTC
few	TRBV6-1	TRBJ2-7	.	CASERTYEQYF	TGTGCCAGCGAGAGGACCTACGAGCAGTACTTC
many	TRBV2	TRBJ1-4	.	CASSEPLGEKLFF	TGTGCCAGCAGTGAACCCCTTGGTGAAAAACTGTTTTTT
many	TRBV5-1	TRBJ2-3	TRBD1	CASNDGQGAGDTQYF	TGCGCCAGCAACGATGGACAGGGGGCAGGAGATACGCAGTATTTT
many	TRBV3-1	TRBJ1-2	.	CASSQGAGGFDYGYTF	TGTGCCAGCAGCCAAGGGGCGGGGGGCTTCGACTATGGCTACACCTTC
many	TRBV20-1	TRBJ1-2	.	CSARTGVLKANYGYTF	TGCAGTGCTAGGACAGGAGTCCTTAAAGCCAACTATGGCTACACCTTC
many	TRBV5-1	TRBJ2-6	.	CASSLAGLPGANVLTF	TGCGCCAGCAGCCTAGCAGGGCTACCTGGGGCCAACGTCCTGACTTTC
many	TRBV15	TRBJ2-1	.	CATSRGVSGDYNEQFF	TGTGCCACCAGCAGAGGTGTTAGCGGCGATTACAATGAGCAGTTCTTC
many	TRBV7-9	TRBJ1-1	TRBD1	CASSKTGRSTEAFF	TGTGCCAGCAGCAAGACAGGGAGGAGTACTGAAGCTTTCTTT
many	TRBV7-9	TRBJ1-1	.	CASSLVQKNTEAFF	TGTGCCAGCAGCTTAGTCCAGAAGAACACTGAAGCTTTCTTT
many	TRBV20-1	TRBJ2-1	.	CSATLRAGTDYNEQFF	TGCAGTGCCACCCTACGGGCGGGGACGGATTACAATGAGCAGTTCTTC
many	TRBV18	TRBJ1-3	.	CASSPRGVGGNTIYF	TGTGCCAGCTCACCCCGGGGAGTAGGCGGAAACACCATATATTTT